The clone carrying this TCR beta chain was seen at least ten times. Indicated time point: before trial treatment. As their treatment, donors received nivolumab, ipilimumab, aspirin, low-dose cyclophosphamide and low-dose radiotherapy. Patients who could take part had advanced solid tumors with no tumor-infiltrating lymphocytes. V lost 8 bases and J lost 5; bases outside the gene matches: 8. The germline V gene has CDR1 MNHNS and CDR2 SASEGT. The CDR3 runs 14 residues. This entry is derived from a study of low-dose radiotherapy and immunotherapy resistance in tumors. About the study: The treatment that patients received was intravenous nivolumab 240 mg every two weeks plus ipilimumab 1 mg/kg every six weeks.

Primers targeting TRAV and TRBV primed first-strand cDNA, covering alpha and beta chains. With a constant-region primer and a V-primer adapter, TCRs were subjected to about 20 PCR cycles of amplification. Isolated mRNA underwent amplification via in vitro transcription. TCRdb called the reads again in MiXCR, with one record for every CDR3 protein. Altogether tens of thousands of distinct CDR3 sequences are present, roughly a sixth being singletons, with the ten largest covering roughly 2.8%. The J gene is TRBJ2-7, the V gene TRBV6-1, with 11 bases matching TRBD1. The specimen was PBMCs, collected before treatment. The source of this sequence is a male donor with prostate cancer. The CDR3 coding sequence is TGTGCCAGCCGGTGGGGGACAGGGGGAGACGAGCAGTACTTC. This sequence encodes CASRWGTGGDEQYF.